Listed here is a single T cell receptor (beta chain). Authors' methods: Reference gene primer amplification gave estimated nucleated cell counts. Repertoires were generated with immunoSEQ multiplex PCR, while TCRdb's copy carries only in-frame clones and drops some. Clone size and the V and J calls come from that table; the DNA yielded D and trimming. The sample contains about 47,000 clones, around 84% of which appear only once. V was cut by 5 bases and J by 7 bases, with 6 bases left in between. CDR3 length equals 11 residues. Germline CDR1 and CDR2: MDHEN and SYDVKM. This specimen belongs to a study of blood T cell repertoires in COVID-19. Study-level background: In each case, the material was cDNA or gDNA derived from T cells, B-cell-depleted T cells, or PBMCs.

Sequenced material: peripheral blood. The V gene is TRBV28, the J gene TRBJ1-3; D remains unclear. The receptor was derived from a man aged 45-65 years with acute or convalescent COVID-19. The CDR3 DNA follows: TGTGCCAGCAGTCAGCGGAACACCATATATTTT. This encodes CASSQRNTIYF. The full variable domain, completed using reference TRBV28 and TRBJ1-3, is DVKVTQSSRYLVKRTGEKVFLECVQDMDHENMFWYRQDPGLGLRLIYFSYDVKMKEKGDIPEGYSVSREKKERFSLILESASTNQTSMYLCASSQRNTIYFGEGSWLTVV.